The 29 T cell receptor beta chains below come from one sample, sequenced in a study of cytomegalovirus exposure and HLA in healthy donors. The PCR used 60 Vbeta and 13 Jbeta primers. Produced via immunoSEQ multiplex PCR; TCRdb's table is partial and in-frame only. The repertoire holds a few hundred thousand clones, around 79% seen once, with around 1.8% in the top ten. Sequenced sample: PBMCs. These receptors all come from a young man in good health and CMV-seronegative.

This clone was found a few times. The chain recombines TRBV9 with TRBJ1-4; the match to TRBD1 covers 8 bases. V lost 3 bases and J lost 8; bases outside the gene matches: 6. The CDR3 length is 14 residues. Germline V CDR1 and CDR2: SGDLS, YYNGEE. The CDR3 bases are TGTGCCAGCAGCGCCAGGGGGCTGGGGGAAAAACTGTTTTTT. Its protein product is CASSARGLGEKLFF.

As concerns this clone: The germline gene is not matched at one end of the junction; a read error may be the cause. The chain is built from TRBV7-7 and TRBJ1-5, with TRBD1 identical over 9 bases. The germline gives CDR1 SSHAT, CDR2 FNYEAQ (reference sequence). The CDR3 extends over 14 amino acids. CDR3 in amino acids: CASSPGQGNQPQHF. CDR3 sequence (DNA): TGTGCTAGCAGCCCAGGACAGGGGAATCAGCCCCAGCATTTT.

The rearrangement joins TRBV14 to TRBJ2-1; D remains ambiguous. The CDR3 is 17 residues long. V gave up 2 bases and J gave up 5 bases, with 19 bases separating them. Germline CDR1 SGHDN, CDR2 FVKESK. The CDR3 bases are TGTGCCAGCAGCCAACCCTCGGGTCCCCGCTCTGACAATGAGCAGTTCTTC. It specifies CASSQPSGPRSDNEQFF.

This sequence joins TRBV9 and TRBJ2-3; 8 nucleotides agree with TRBD2. The V gene's germline CDR1 is SGDLS and CDR2 YYNGEE. This CDR3 comprises 14 residues. With V trimmed by 4 bases and J by 5 bases, 6 bases remained unmatched. The CDR3 is CASSSSAGGDTQYF. The DNA for the CDR3 is TGTGCCAGCAGCTCCAGCGCGGGAGGAGATACGCAGTATTTT. Complete variable domain (other parts from reference TRBV9 and TRBJ2-3): DSGVTQTPKHLITATGQRVTLRCSPRSGDLSVYWYQQSLDQGLQFLIQYYNGEERAKGNILERFSAQQFPDLHSELNLSSLELGDSALYFCASSSSAGGDTQYFGPGTRLTVL.

This chain uses TRBV28 with TRBJ2-7; tentatively, D is TRBD2 (5 bases). V gave up 10 bases and J gave up 5 bases, with 18 bases separating them. The CDR3 runs to 13 residues. Per germline, CDR1 MDHEN and CDR2 SYDVKM. The CDR3 region is CATLPPRGNEQYF. In DNA form, the CDR3 reads TGTGCCACCCTACCTCCCCGAGGGAACGAGCAGTACTTC.

The rearrangement uses TRBV7-6 and TRBJ2-6; the D gene is possibly TRBD1 (5 bases). The CDR3 contains 16 residues. V was pared by 2 bases and J by 0 bases, with 8 bases between. The germline V gene has CDR1 SGHVS and CDR2 FNYEAQ. The CDR3 DNA is TGTGCCAGCAGCTTACAGGGTATCTCTGGGGCCAACGTCCTGACTTTC. This encodes CASSLQGISGANVLTF.

The genes are TRBV28 and TRBJ2-5, with D perhaps TRBD2 (5 bases). This CDR3 region has 12 residues. The ends were cut back, 8 bases at V and 5 bases at J, with 12 bases in the middle. Germline CDR1 is MDHEN and CDR2 is SYDVKM. The CDR3 spells CASSESGETQYF. CDR3 sequence (DNA): TGTGCCAGCTCCGAGTCGGGGGAGACCCAGTACTTC.

The genes are TRBV5-6 and TRBJ2-3; D possibly corresponds to TRBD1 (5 bases). The CDR3 runs to 15 residues. Germline V gene lookup returns CDR1 SGHDT and CDR2 YYEEEE. V was shortened by 0 bases and J by 2 bases, with 10 bases between the two germline ends. The CDR3 DNA reads as TGTGCCAGCAGCTTGGCCCAAGGGGTCACAGATACGCAGTATTTT. This encodes CASSLAQGVTDTQYF.

Here the CDR3 reads CASSRSNQPQHF. In DNA form, the CDR3 reads TGTGCCAGCAGCCGTAGCAATCAGCCCCAGCATTTT. The genes are TRBV11-3 and TRBJ1-5; D unresolved. V lost 5 bases and J lost 0, with 2 bases in between. CDR1 is SGHNT and CDR2 is YENEEA in the germline V gene. The CDR3 spans 12 residues.

This sequence joins TRBV7-9 and TRBJ2-3, with TRBD2 matching 8 bases. The V segment lost 7 bases and the J segment 6 bases; nucleotides outside the gene matches: 9. The CDR3 runs to 14 residues. Germline loops: CDR1 SEHNR, CDR2 FQNEAQ (reference sequence). In nucleotides, the CDR3 is TGTGCCAGCACCCGGGCTAGCGGGTGGGATACGCAGTATTTT. Amino acids: CASTRASGWDTQYF. Full variable domain (outside the CDR3, taken from reference TRBV7-9 and TRBJ2-3): DTGVSQNPRHKITKRGQNVTFRCDPISEHNRLYWYRQTLGQGPEFLTYFQNEAQLEKSRLLSDRFSAERPKGSFSTLEIQRTEQGDSAMYLCASTRASGWDTQYFGPGTRLTVL.

The chain employs TRBV5-4 and TRBJ2-7; D is perhaps TRBD2 (5 bases). The V gene's germline CDR1 is SGHNT and CDR2 YYREEE (reference sequence). The CDR3 runs 14 residues. V was clipped by 0 bases and J by 7 bases, with 14 bases between them. CDR3 sequence: CASSLGGADREQYF. The CDR3 DNA reads TGTGCCAGCAGCTTGGGGGGAGCGGACCGGGAGCAGTACTTC.

The genes are TRBV20-1 and TRBJ1-1; 7 bases line up with TRBD1. The germline gives CDR1 DFQATT, CDR2 SNEGSKA (reference sequence). The CDR3 extends over 11 amino acids. V dropped 4 bases and J dropped 7; count of bases not matched to a gene: 3. CDR3 coding DNA: TGCAGTGCTACAGGGGGGTGTGAAGCTTTCTTT. Protein sequence: CSATGGCEAFF.

In regard to this clone: One end of the junction varies from germline; a read error may be responsible. The V and J genes are TRBV7-8 and TRBJ2-2; a possible D gene is TRBD2 (5 bases). The germline V gene has CDR1 SGHVS and CDR2 FQNEAQ. The CDR3 length is 14 residues. The CDR3 DNA reads as TGTGCCAGCAGCTTATCCGGGAACACCGGGGAGCTGCTTTTT. Protein sequence: CASSLSGNTGELLF.

The chain combines TRBV5-6 with TRBJ2-3; TRBD2 aligns across 13 bases. V trimming: 2 bases; J trimming: 2 bases; junction bases outside the gene matches: 2. Germline V gene sequence: CDR1 SGHDT, CDR2 YYEEEE. The CDR3 contains 16 residues. CDR3: CASSFTSGGATDTQYF. CDR3 in DNA: TGTGCCAGCAGCTTCACTAGCGGGGGGGCCACAGATACGCAGTATTTT.

The rearrangement joins TRBV19 to TRBJ2-2; TRBD1 is a possible D gene (6 bases). CDR3 length: 15 amino acids. CDR1 LNHDA and CDR2 SQIVND come from the germline V gene (reference sequence). The ends were cut back, 4 bases at V and 4 bases at J, with 13 bases in the middle. The CDR3 loop is CASSKGQGTTGELFF. The CDR3, as DNA: TGTGCCAGTAGTAAGGGCCAGGGGACCACCGGGGAGCTGTTTTTT.

This clone occurred a few times. This chain links TRBV15 with TRBJ1-1, with TRBD1 as a possible D gene (5 bases). V gave up 6 bases and J gave up 8 bases, with 22 bases separating them. The germline V gene encodes CDR1 LNHNV and CDR2 YYDKDF (reference sequence). The CDR3 runs to 15 residues. As DNA, the CDR3 is TGTGCCACCAGACACTCGACAGTGGCTACCCGCGAAGCTTTCTTT. It is translated as CATRHSTVATREAFF. Drawing the rest from reference TRBV15 and TRBJ1-1, the complete variable domain is DAMVIQNPRYQVTQFGKPVTLSCSQTLNHNVMYWYQQKSSQAPKLLFHYYDKDFNNEADTPDNFQSRRPNTSFCFLDIRSPGLGDTAMYLCATRHSTVATREAFFGQGTRLTVV.

The CDR3 protein is CASSPPLLDTQYF. CDR3 coding DNA: TGTGCCAGCTCACCACCCCTTTTAGATACGCAGTATTTT. The genes are TRBV18 and TRBJ2-3; unclear D gene. Trimming pared 0 bases from V and 5 bases from J, leaving 6 bases between. Germline-derived CDR1 and CDR2 are KGHSH and LQKENI. The length of the CDR3 is 13 residues.

The chain carries TRBV30 and TRBJ1-6; D call uncertain. CDR3 size: 15 residues. Germline values: CDR1 GTSNPN, CDR2 SVGIG (reference sequence). V dropped 5 bases and J dropped 0 bases, with 11 bases sitting between them. The CDR3 DNA is TGTGCCTGGGCCGCGGGGAGCTCCTATAATTCACCCCTCCACTTT. Translating gives CAWAAGSSYNSPLHF.

V is TRBV15 and J is TRBJ2-1; D is possibly TRBD1 (6 bases). Trimming removed 4 bases at V and 0 bases at J, with 16 bases between. This CDR3 has 17 residues. CDR1 is LNHNV and CDR2 is YYDKDF in the germline V gene (reference sequence). The CDR3 loop is CATSTGPQGSSYNEQFF. CDR3 coding DNA: TGTGCCACCAGCACAGGCCCGCAGGGGAGCTCCTACAATGAGCAGTTCTTC.

The chain is built from TRBV11-3 and TRBJ2-2; weak D call: TRBD1 (5 bases). V lost 5 bases and J 0 bases, leaving 13 bases between the germline ends. The CDR3 contains 16 residues. Germline V CDR1 and CDR2: SGHNT, YENEEA. CDR3 region: CASSGPQVANTGELFF. CDR3 bases: TGTGCCAGCAGCGGTCCACAGGTCGCGAACACCGGGGAGCTGTTTTTT.

The chain links TRBV9 to TRBJ2-3, with D possibly being TRBD2 (6 bases). This CDR3 is 15 amino acids long. V was cut by 6 bases and J by 5 bases, with 19 bases left in between. The V gene's germline CDR1 is SGDLS and CDR2 YYNGEE. The CDR3 bases are TGTGCCAGCACCGGACCCGATGGCGGGATAGATACGCAGTATTTT. This translates into CASTGPDGGIDTQYF.

The chain couples TRBV7-8 to TRBJ2-1, with D perhaps TRBD1 (6 bases). Trimming shortened V by 1 base and J by 0 bases, and 10 bases separated the two germline ends. CDR3 length: 16 amino acids. CDR1 and CDR2 (germline): SGHVS, FQNEAQ. CDR3 loop: CASSLGDISSYNEQFF. In DNA, the CDR3 is TGTGCCAGCAGCTTAGGGGACATCAGCTCCTACAATGAGCAGTTCTTC. Together with reference TRBV7-8 and TRBJ2-1, the CDR3 gives the full variable domain: GAGVSQSPRYKVAKRGQDVALRCDPISGHVSLFWYQQALGQGPEFLTYFQNEAQLDKSGLPSDRFFAERPEGSVSTLKIQRTQQEDSAVYLCASSLGDISSYNEQFFGPGTRLTVL.

J is TRBJ2-5 and V is TRBV6-5; no clear D gene. The last part of the DNA fits TRBJ2-7 better; the J call may be wrong. The CDR3 has 11 amino acids. Germline loops: CDR1 MNHEY, CDR2 SVGAGI. The CDR3 loop is CASSFDSEQYF. CDR3 nucleotide sequence: TGTGCCAGCAGTTTCGACTCCGAGCAGTACTTC.

The chain joins TRBV14 to TRBJ1-2; 7 nucleotides agree with TRBD1. V lost 3 bases, J lost 4 bases, and 11 bases stayed unmatched. The CDR3 sequence is 16 residues long. Germline CDR1 is SGHDN and CDR2 is FVKESK. DNA of the CDR3: TGTGCCAGCAGCCAGGAGAAACAGGGGATCACCTATGGCTACACCTTC. Its protein is CASSQEKQGITYGYTF.

CDR3 protein: CASSPGQGGNTIYF. The CDR3 DNA sequence: TGTGCCAGCTCACCGGGACAGGGAGGAAACACCATATATTTT. The V gene is TRBV18, the J gene TRBJ1-3; TRBD1 agrees at 9 bases. This CDR3 comprises 14 residues. Per the germline V gene, CDR1 is KGHSH and CDR2 is LQKENI. V was clipped by 3 bases and J by 4 bases; unmatched bases: 1.

The V gene is TRBV9, the J gene TRBJ2-3; perhaps TRBD1 as D (7 bases). The V gene's germline CDR1 is SGDLS and CDR2 YYNGEE. Trimming removed 0 bases from V and 3 bases from J, with 14 bases in between. This CDR3 is built from 16 residues. CDR3 nucleotide sequence: TGTGCCAGCAGCGTAGAGGAGGGGGCAGCGACAGATACGCAGTATTTT. Encoded protein: CASSVEEGAATDTQYF.

The chain uses TRBV6-5 and TRBJ1-1; 10 nucleotides match TRBD1. CDR1 is MNHEY and CDR2 is SVGAGI in the germline V gene. This CDR3 comprises 13 residues. V shed 6 bases and J 8 bases; nucleotides not matched to a gene: 6. The CDR3, as DNA: TGTGCCAGCAGCGGCCAGGGACAGGGGGAAGCTTTCTTT. It specifies CASSGQGQGEAFF.

This chain links TRBV7-9 with TRBJ1-6; D uncertain. The CDR3 has 16 amino acids. Trimming stripped 4 bases from V and 1 base from J, with 11 bases between. Germline values: CDR1 SEHNR, CDR2 FQNEAQ (reference sequence). The CDR3 coding sequence is TGTGCCAGCAGCTCGAAGGGAGGATCCTATAATTCACCCCTCCACTTT. It codes for CASSSKGGSYNSPLHF.

This clone was found a few times. V and J are TRBV4-2 and TRBJ2-1; D perhaps matches TRBD2 (6 bases). V was cut by 8 bases and J by 7 bases, with 15 bases left in between. The CDR3 consists of 13 residues. Germline-derived CDR1 and CDR2 are LGHNA and YNFKEQ. CDR3 nucleotide sequence: TGTGCCAGCTCAGCAAACCGGGAGAATGAGCAGTTCTTC. The encoded protein is CASSANRENEQFF.